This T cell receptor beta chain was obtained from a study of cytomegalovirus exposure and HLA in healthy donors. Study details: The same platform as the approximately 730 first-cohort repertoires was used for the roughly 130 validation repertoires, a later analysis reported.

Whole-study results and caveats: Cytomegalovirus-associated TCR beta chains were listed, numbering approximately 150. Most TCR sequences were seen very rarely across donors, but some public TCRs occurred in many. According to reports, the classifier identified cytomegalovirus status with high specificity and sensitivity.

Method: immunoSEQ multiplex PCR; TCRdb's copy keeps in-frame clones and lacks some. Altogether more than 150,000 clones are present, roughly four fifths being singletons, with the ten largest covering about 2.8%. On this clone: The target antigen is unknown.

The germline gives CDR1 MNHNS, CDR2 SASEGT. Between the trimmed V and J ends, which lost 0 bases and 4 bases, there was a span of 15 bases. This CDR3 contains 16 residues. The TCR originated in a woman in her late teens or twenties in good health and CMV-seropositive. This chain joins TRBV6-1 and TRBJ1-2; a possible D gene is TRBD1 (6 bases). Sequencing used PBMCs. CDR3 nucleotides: TGTGCCAGCAGTGAAGCTACTGGACAGCCATCCTATGGCTACACCTTC. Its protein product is CASSEATGQPSYGYTF.